This TCR beta chain was retrieved from a study of blood T cell repertoires in COVID-19 (TCRdb year 2020). Turning to the overall study: Samples covering the acute and convalescent phases of COVID-19 were provided by collaborators in the United States, Italy and Spain. The material from the prospective study consisted of cDNA or gDNA derived from T cells, B-cell-depleted T cells, or PBMCs. The repertoires were released in a freely available public database meant as a resource for research on the immune response to SARS-CoV-2. A de-identified subject ID, COVID-19 status, age in years and sex were almost always included in the sample metadata. Deeply sampled blood TCRbeta repertoires from subjects exposed to, actively infected with, or recovered from COVID-19 were included in the dataset. The samples were drawn from the first 160 participants of the ongoing ImmuneRACE study and from some 1,300 subjects provided by 6 global collaborators. Where available, HLA class I and class II types were taken from metadata supplied by the sample provider and were not determined by assay-based typing. Study-wide findings and limitations: The amount of clinical and demographic metadata varied by source and participant and was provided uncurated.

Collaborating institutions collected whole blood in K2EDTA tubes following their own protocols. Collaborator samples were shipped for TCRbeta analysis as frozen whole blood, isolated PBMCs, or DNA extracted from either sample type. The immunoSEQ Assay, a bias-controlled multiplex PCR, was used to amplify TCRbeta CDR3 regions from genomic DNA. As for how the authors treated the data: Nucleated cell counts per sample were estimated from amplification of reference gene primers within the assay. To quantify the absolute abundance of each unique TCRbeta CDR3 rearrangement, sequence reads were collapsed and filtered. For each sample, productive Simpson clonality was calculated as the square root of Simpson's diversity index across productive rearrangements. TCRdb carries this immuneACCESS record with in-frame sequences only. Its versions omit some clonotypes, under half of them owing to an unresolved V gene in the studies checked, with the rest unexplained. The D gene and trimming were derived from the DNA, and the V and J assignments and clone size from that table. The sample contains around 68,000 clones, approximately 93% of them found a single time. The ten largest clones represent 2.5% to 3% of the sample.

V is clipped by 6 bases and J by 3 bases, and the sequence between their germline boundaries is 12 bases long. The CDR1 and CDR2 encoded by the germline V gene are MNHEY and SVGAGI. Measured from the cysteine to the phenylalanine, the CDR3 is 15 residues long. Only the CDR3 region is kept as DNA, spanning 45 bases read in frame from base 1. Comments on this clone: What antigen it recognizes has not been identified. No base-level quality is on record; no much larger clone is a single base apart.

This TCR was recovered from a man between 65 and 85 years old with active COVID-19. The receptor chain draws on TRBV6-5 and TRBJ1-6; a tentative D match to TRBD1 spans 6 bases. Sequenced input: peripheral blood. The CDR3 reads CASSRNRDYNSPLHF. The nucleotide sequence is TGTGCCAGCAGCAGGAACAGGGACTATAATTCACCCCTCCACTTT.